This entry describes one T cell receptor (beta chain). Its antigen remains unidentified. These data belong to a study of CD8+CD57+ T cells in acquired aplastic anemia. Study overall: The DNA of sorted CD4+ and CD8+ cells averaged roughly 3.2 ug. Overall study findings and caveats: Shared by patients and controls, 25 to 35 CD8+ CDR3s were abundant in patients.

V was trimmed by 7 bases and J by 7 bases, leaving 9 bases between them. CDR1 is KGHDR and CDR2 is SFDVKD in the germline V gene. This CDR3 contains 11 residues. TCR beta VDJ and CDR3 were profiled, and genomic DNA was the template. TCRdb itself ran the reads through MiXCR, one entry per CDR3 protein. The top ten hold 40% to 55% of the sample, which has 150,000 to 200,000 distinct CDR3 sequences, about 64% seen once. The specimen sequenced was sorted CD4+, CD8+, or CD8+CD57+ T cells (not recorded which) from PBMCs. This sequence was found in a human donor with severe aplastic anemia or a healthy control (not recorded which). J is TRBJ2-5 and V is TRBV24-1; D uncertain. The CDR3 coding sequence is TGTGCCACCAGGGGTGGCGGGACCCAGTACTTC. Translated: CATRGGGTQYF.